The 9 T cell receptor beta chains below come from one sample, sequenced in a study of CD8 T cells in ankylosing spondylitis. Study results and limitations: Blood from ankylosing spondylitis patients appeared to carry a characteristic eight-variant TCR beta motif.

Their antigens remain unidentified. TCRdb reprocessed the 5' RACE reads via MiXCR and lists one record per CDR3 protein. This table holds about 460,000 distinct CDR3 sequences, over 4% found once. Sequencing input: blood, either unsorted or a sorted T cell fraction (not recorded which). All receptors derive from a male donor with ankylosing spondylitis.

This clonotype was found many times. Here the CDR3 reads CASTLTGWAEAFF. CDR3 nucleotide sequence: TGTGCCAGCACCTTGACAGGGTGGGCTGAAGCTTTCTTT. The chain combines TRBV12-3 or TRBV12-4 with TRBJ1-1, with 7 bases aligning to TRBD1. Germline trimming cut 7 bases from V and 6 bases from J; bases unmatched to any gene: 8. This CDR3 contains 13 residues.

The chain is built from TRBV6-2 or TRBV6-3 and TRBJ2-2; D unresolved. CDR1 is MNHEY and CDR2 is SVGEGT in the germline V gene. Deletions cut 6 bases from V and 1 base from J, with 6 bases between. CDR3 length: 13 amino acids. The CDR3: CASRPQNTGELFF. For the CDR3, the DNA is TGTGCCAGCAGACCTCAGAACACCGGGGAGCTGTTTTTT.

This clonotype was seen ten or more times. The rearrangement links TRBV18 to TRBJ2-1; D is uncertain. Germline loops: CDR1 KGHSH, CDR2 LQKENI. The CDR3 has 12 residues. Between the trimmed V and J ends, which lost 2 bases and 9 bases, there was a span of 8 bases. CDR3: CASSPISLEQFF. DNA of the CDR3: TGTGCCAGCTCACCAATATCACTTGAGCAGTTCTTC.

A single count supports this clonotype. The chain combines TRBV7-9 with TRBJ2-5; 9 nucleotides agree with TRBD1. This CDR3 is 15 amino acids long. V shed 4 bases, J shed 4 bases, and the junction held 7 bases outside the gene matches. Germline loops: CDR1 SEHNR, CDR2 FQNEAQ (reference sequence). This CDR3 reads CASSSRQGGAETQYF. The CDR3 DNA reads TGTGCCAGCAGCTCCAGACAGGGGGGCGCAGAGACCCAGTACTTC.

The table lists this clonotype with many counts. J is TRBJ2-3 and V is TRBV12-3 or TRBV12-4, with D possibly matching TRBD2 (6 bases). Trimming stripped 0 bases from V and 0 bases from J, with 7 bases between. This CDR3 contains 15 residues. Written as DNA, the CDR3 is TGTGCCAGCAGTTTAGCGGGGACTAGCACAGATACGCAGTATTTT. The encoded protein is CASSLAGTSTDTQYF.

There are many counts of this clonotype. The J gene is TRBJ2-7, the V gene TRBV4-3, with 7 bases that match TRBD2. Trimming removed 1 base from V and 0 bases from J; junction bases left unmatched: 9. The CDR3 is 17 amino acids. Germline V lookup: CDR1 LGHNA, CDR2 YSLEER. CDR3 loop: CASSQVFSGELSYEQYF. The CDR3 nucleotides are TGCGCCAGCAGCCAAGTATTCAGCGGGGAACTCTCCTACGAGCAGTACTTC.

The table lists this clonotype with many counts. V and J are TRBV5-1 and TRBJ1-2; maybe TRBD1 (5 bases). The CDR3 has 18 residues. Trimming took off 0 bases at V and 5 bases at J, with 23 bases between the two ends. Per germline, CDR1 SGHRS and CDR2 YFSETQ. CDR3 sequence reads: CASSLAVQGPRSEYGYTF. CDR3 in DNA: TGCGCCAGCAGCTTGGCCGTGCAGGGCCCTCGGTCTGAGTATGGCTACACCTTC. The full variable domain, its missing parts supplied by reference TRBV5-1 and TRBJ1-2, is KAGVTQTPRYLIKTRGQQVTLSCSPISGHRSVSWYQQTPGQGLQFLFEYFSETQRNKGNFPGRFSGRQFSNSRSEMNVSTLELGDSALYLCASSLAVQGPRSEYGYTFGSGTRLTVV.

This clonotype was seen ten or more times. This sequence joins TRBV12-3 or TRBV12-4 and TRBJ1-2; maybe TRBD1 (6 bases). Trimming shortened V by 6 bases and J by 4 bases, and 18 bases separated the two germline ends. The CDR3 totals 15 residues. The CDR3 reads CASSQMGAGAYGYTF. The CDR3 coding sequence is TGTGCCAGCAGCCAAATGGGGGCGGGGGCCTATGGCTACACCTTC.

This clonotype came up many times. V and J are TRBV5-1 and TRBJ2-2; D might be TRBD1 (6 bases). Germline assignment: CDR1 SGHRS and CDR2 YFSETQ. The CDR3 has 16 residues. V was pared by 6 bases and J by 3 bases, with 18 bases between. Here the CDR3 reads CASKMGTSHYTGELFF. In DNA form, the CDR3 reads TGCGCCAGCAAAATGGGGACATCGCATTACACCGGGGAGCTGTTTTTT. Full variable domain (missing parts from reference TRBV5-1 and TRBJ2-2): KAGVTQTPRYLIKTRGQQVTLSCSPISGHRSVSWYQQTPGQGLQFLFEYFSETQRNKGNFPGRFSGRQFSNSRSEMNVSTLELGDSALYLCASKMGTSHYTGELFFGEGSRLTVL.